This TCR beta chain was observed in a study of control samples from healthy donors and cancer patients. Assay used: immunoSEQ multiplex PCR; TCRdb lists only in-frame clones, some missing. Among 210,000 or so clones listed, about 90% were seen once. From germline, CDR1 is LNHNV and CDR2 YYDKDF (reference sequence). CDR3 length equals 15 residues. The ends lost 1 base at V and 8 bases at J; junction bases unmatched: 9. The rearrangement links TRBV15 to TRBJ1-2, with 8 bases fitting TRBD1. The source is a man aged 30-40 years in good health. The sample consisted of blood. CDR3 protein: CATSRGTGSWGGYTF. In nucleotides, the CDR3 is TGTGCCACCAGCAGAGGGACAGGGTCTTGGGGCGGCTACACCTTC.